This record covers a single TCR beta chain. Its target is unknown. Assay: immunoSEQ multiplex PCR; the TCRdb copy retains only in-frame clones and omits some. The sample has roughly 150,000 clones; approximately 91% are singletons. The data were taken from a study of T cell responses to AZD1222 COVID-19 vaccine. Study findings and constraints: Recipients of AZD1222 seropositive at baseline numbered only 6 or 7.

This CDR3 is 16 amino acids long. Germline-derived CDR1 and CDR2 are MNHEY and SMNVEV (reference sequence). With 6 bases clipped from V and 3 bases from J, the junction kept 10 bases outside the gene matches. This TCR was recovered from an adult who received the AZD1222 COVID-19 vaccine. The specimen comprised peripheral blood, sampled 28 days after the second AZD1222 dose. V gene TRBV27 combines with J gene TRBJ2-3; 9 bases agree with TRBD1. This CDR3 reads CASRNADRGGTDTQYF. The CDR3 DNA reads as TGTGCCAGCAGAAACGCGGACAGGGGAGGAACAGATACGCAGTATTTT.